These 31 T cell receptor beta chains originate from one sample sequenced in a study of cytomegalovirus exposure and HLA in healthy donors. Primers included in the PCR were 60 Vbeta and 13 Jbeta primers. Only in-frame clones appear in the TCRdb table, and some are missing; sequencing was by immunoSEQ multiplex PCR. The sample includes 200,000 to 250,000 clones, 83% seen only once; the top ten take around 1.5%. Source material: PBMCs. The receptors were gathered from a girl between 10 and 17 years old in good health and CMV-seronegative.

V and J are TRBV28 and TRBJ2-5; 10 bases match TRBD2. Losses at the gene ends were 5 bases for V and 0 bases for J; bases not matched to a gene: 9. Germline V gene sequence: CDR1 MDHEN, CDR2 SYDVKM. This CDR3 is 17 amino acids long. The DNA of the CDR3 is TGTGCCAGCAGTAACGGACTAGCGGCTGGGTACCAAGAGACCCAGTACTTC. Encoded protein: CASSNGLAAGYQETQYF.

In regard to this clone: The sample carries other DNA sequences with the same CDR3. The genes are TRBV7-2 and TRBJ2-7, with D hard to call. V lost 1 base to trimming and J lost 2 bases, with 3 bases between them. Germline V CDR1 and CDR2: SGHTA, FQGNSA. The CDR3 covers 12 residues. DNA of the CDR3: TGTGCCAGCAGCTTAGACACCTACGAGCAGTACTTC. Protein sequence: CASSLDTYEQYF.

The gene calls are TRBV18 and TRBJ2-7; D perhaps matches TRBD1 (5 bases). The germline V gene encodes CDR1 KGHSH and CDR2 LQKENI. The CDR3 spans 15 residues. V was shortened by 3 bases and J by 1 base, with 13 bases between the two germline ends. The DNA for the CDR3 is TGTGCCAGCTCACCGTTAGGACATATTTCCTACGAGCAGTACTTC. Translation gives CASSPLGHISYEQYF.

The V call is TRBV7-9, the J call TRBJ1-1, with 10 positions matching TRBD1. V lost 1 base to trimming and J lost 5 bases; unmatched junction nucleotides: 7. The length of the CDR3 is 16 residues. Germline CDR1 SEHNR, CDR2 FQNEAQ (reference sequence). CDR3 nucleotide sequence: TGTGCCAGCAGCTTAGAAAGACAGGGGGCTTTGACTGAAGCTTTCTTT. Protein sequence: CASSLERQGALTEAFF.

The J gene is TRBJ1-2, the V gene TRBV28, with TRBD1 identical over 7 bases. The CDR3 has 14 amino acids. Trimming cost V 3 bases and J 8 bases; bases outside gene matches: 9. CDR1 and CDR2 (germline): MDHEN, SYDVKM. Written as DNA, the CDR3 is TGTGCCAGCAGTTTCCAAGGACAGGCGGAGGGCTACACCTTC. It specifies CASSFQGQAEGYTF.

The gene calls are TRBV6-1 and TRBJ2-1, with 7 bases lining up with TRBD2. Trimming removed 5 bases from V and 5 bases from J; junction bases left unmatched: 6. CDR3 length: 14 residues. The V gene's germline CDR1 is MNHNS and CDR2 SASEGT. CDR3 protein: CASSRSGAHNEQFF. The CDR3 DNA follows: TGTGCCAGCAGTCGAAGCGGGGCGCACAATGAGCAGTTCTTC.

This clone was found a few times. The genes are TRBV27 and TRBJ1-1; TRBD1 matches at 8 bases. V lost 6 bases to trimming and J lost 1 base; unmatched junction nucleotides: 4. Germline lookup yields CDR1 MNHEY and CDR2 SMNVEV (reference sequence). CDR3 length: 14 amino acids. CDR3 amino acids: CASSPGTGNTEAFF. CDR3 sequence (DNA): TGTGCCAGCAGCCCCGGGACAGGGAACACTGAAGCTTTCTTT.

CDR3 sequence: CASSAAGTGAGSGRNEQFF. The CDR3 nucleotides are TGTGCCAGTAGTGCTGCCGGGACAGGGGCGGGTTCTGGTCGGAATGAGCAGTTCTTC. This chain uses TRBV19 with TRBJ2-1; TRBD1 agrees at 10 bases. CDR3 length equals 19 residues. Trimming at V came to 5 bases and at J to 7 bases, leaving 20 bases not matched to a gene. Germline V lookup: CDR1 LNHDA, CDR2 SQIVND (reference sequence).

The chain employs TRBV5-1 and TRBJ1-1; TRBD1 agrees at 10 bases. The CDR3 is made up of 15 amino acids. The V segment lost 4 bases and the J segment 1 base; nucleotides outside the gene matches: 4. Germline CDR1 SGHRS, CDR2 YFSETQ. This chain's CDR3 is CASSRGTGANTEAFF. CDR3 DNA: TGCGCCAGCAGCCGCGGGACAGGGGCGAACACTGAAGCTTTCTTT.

This chain connects TRBV15 to TRBJ1-5; 9 bases are shared with TRBD1. Germline V CDR1 and CDR2: LNHNV, YYDKDF (reference sequence). The trim removed 4 bases at V and 4 bases at J, leaving 8 bases unmatched. The CDR3 is 16 amino acids. The CDR3 loop is CATSTKRDRVNQPQHF. As DNA, the CDR3 is TGTGCCACCAGCACCAAGCGGGACAGGGTAAATCAGCCCCAGCATTTT.

The V and J genes are TRBV5-4 and TRBJ2-5; 7 nucleotides match TRBD1. Trimming removed 5 bases from V and 1 base from J; junction bases left unmatched: 5. CDR1 and CDR2 from the germline V gene are SGHNT and YYREEE (reference sequence). This CDR3 is 14 amino acids long. The CDR3 loop is CASSPGQFQETQYF. As DNA, the CDR3 is TGTGCCAGCAGTCCGGGACAGTTCCAAGAGACCCAGTACTTC.

Only one count was recorded for this clone. The chain couples TRBV5-1 to TRBJ2-7; D call uncertain. CDR1 and CDR2 from the germline V gene are SGHRS and YFSETQ. The CDR3 runs 12 residues. V was clipped by 5 bases and J by 6 bases, with 12 bases between them. CDR3 DNA sequence: TGCGCCAGCAGTTCGACATTTGGCGAGCAGTACTTC. It is translated as CASSSTFGEQYF.

The rearrangement joins TRBV6-5 to TRBJ1-2; possibly TRBD1 for D (5 bases). V was trimmed by 8 bases and J by 1 base, leaving 8 bases between them. This CDR3 comprises 12 residues. CDR1 and CDR2 from the germline V gene are MNHEY and SVGAGI. The DNA for the CDR3 is TGTGCCAGCGGCAGGGATAACTATGGCTACACCTTC. Translated, it gives CASGRDNYGYTF.

The CDR3 sequence is CASSVVSSGVGDTQYF. Written as DNA, the CDR3 is TGTGCCAGCAGCGTAGTGAGTAGCGGGGTTGGAGATACGCAGTATTTT. J is TRBJ2-3 and V is TRBV9; TRBD2 aligns across 8 bases. The V gene end was trimmed by 0 bases and the J gene end by 5 bases; junction bases not matched to a gene: 8. CDR1 and CDR2 from the germline V gene are SGDLS and YYNGEE. There are 16 residues in the CDR3. The variable domain in full, with the rest retrieved from reference TRBV9 and TRBJ2-3, is DSGVTQTPKHLITATGQRVTLRCSPRSGDLSVYWYQQSLDQGLQFLIQYYNGEERAKGNILERFSAQQFPDLHSELNLSSLELGDSALYFCASSVVSSGVGDTQYFGPGTRLTVL.

This chain uses TRBV7-6 with TRBJ1-1, with TRBD1 as a possible D gene (5 bases). Germline lookup yields CDR1 SGHVS and CDR2 FNYEAQ. Trimming pared 6 bases from V and 8 bases from J, leaving 13 bases between. The CDR3 loop spans 12 amino acids. In DNA form, the CDR3 reads TGTGCCAGCAGTCATATACAGGAGGAAGCTTTCTTT. Amino acid sequence: CASSHIQEEAFF.

The chain joins TRBV28 to TRBJ2-2; TRBD1 aligns across 9 bases. The CDR3 runs 14 residues. The germline V gene encodes CDR1 MDHEN and CDR2 SYDVKM. V gave up 8 bases and J gave up 9 bases; unmatched junction bases: 10. The CDR3 region has the DNA TGTGCCAGCCATGATGGACAGGGGCTGTGGGAGCTGTTTTTT. It is translated as CASHDGQGLWELFF.

The CDR3 protein is CASTGQGREQFF. The DNA for the CDR3 is TGTGCCAGCACGGGACAGGGTAGGGAGCAGTTCTTC. V gene TRBV2 combines with J gene TRBJ2-1, with 9 nucleotides matching TRBD1. With V trimmed by 7 bases and J by 10 bases, 5 bases remained unmatched. Germline V gene sequence: CDR1 SNHLY, CDR2 FYNNEI. CDR3 size: 12 residues.

The V and J genes are TRBV29-1 and TRBJ1-5, with D perhaps TRBD1 (6 bases). Germline-derived CDR1 and CDR2 are SQVTM and ANQGSEA. This CDR3 is built from 14 residues. V lost 5 bases to trimming and J lost 4 bases, with 15 bases between them. This CDR3 reads CSVRSQGGNQPQHF. CDR3 coding DNA: TGCAGCGTTAGATCACAGGGTGGTAATCAGCCCCAGCATTTT.

This clone appeared a few times. This sequence joins TRBV19 and TRBJ1-5, with a weak D call TRBD1 (5 bases). The length of the CDR3 is 16 residues. CDR1 and CDR2 (germline): LNHDA, SQIVND (reference sequence). The ends were cut back, 5 bases at V and 4 bases at J, with 18 bases in the middle. CDR3 sequence: CASSSDLQVTNQPQHF. Written as DNA, the CDR3 is TGTGCCAGTAGTTCAGACCTACAGGTCACTAATCAGCCCCAGCATTTT.

The chain employs TRBV29-1 and TRBJ2-1; 8 bases line up with TRBD2. This CDR3 is 13 amino acids long. V trimming: 4 bases; J trimming: 9 bases; junction bases outside the gene matches: 8. Germline-derived CDR1 and CDR2 are SQVTM and ANQGSEA. The CDR3 region has the DNA TGCAGCGTTGGAGGGGGGACTAGTTGTGAGCAGTTCTTC. This gives the protein CSVGGGTSCEQFF.

This chain connects TRBV11-2 to TRBJ1-1; D uncertain. The ends were cut back, 9 bases at V and 0 bases at J, with 11 bases in the middle. CDR3 length equals 13 residues. CDR1 is SGHAT and CDR2 is FQNNGV in the germline V gene. CDR3 loop: CASSADLNTEAFF. CDR3 in DNA: TGTGCCAGTTCGGCTGACTTGAACACTGAAGCTTTCTTT.

The rearrangement joins TRBV7-6 to TRBJ2-7, with D possibly being TRBD2 (5 bases). V was trimmed by 0 bases and J by 2 bases, leaving 8 bases between them. The CDR3 has 14 residues. Germline loops: CDR1 SGHVS, CDR2 FNYEAQ. The CDR3 loop is CASSLAPRAYEQYF. CDR3 coding DNA: TGTGCCAGCAGCTTAGCGCCGCGGGCCTACGAGCAGTACTTC.

This clone was found once. This sequence joins TRBV7-6 and TRBJ2-3, with a possible D match to TRBD1 (6 bases). There are 17 residues in the CDR3. With 5 bases removed from V and 1 base from J, the gap between germline ends came to 19 bases. Germline V CDR1 and CDR2: SGHVS, FNYEAQ. The DNA of the CDR3 is TGTGCCAGCAGCCCAGCCGGTTTGGCAGGGGGCACAGATACGCAGTATTTT. As protein: CASSPAGLAGGTDTQYF.

The chain joins TRBV7-9 to TRBJ1-2; 7 bases match TRBD1. Trimming at V came to 5 bases and at J to 6 bases, leaving 6 bases not matched to a gene. This CDR3 region has 13 residues. CDR1 SEHNR and CDR2 FQNEAQ come from the germline V gene (reference sequence). CDR3 protein: CASSLSGGNGYTF. CDR3 nucleotides: TGTGCCAGCAGCCTATCAGGGGGGAATGGCTACACCTTC.

This sequence joins TRBV27 and TRBJ2-2; tentative D call: TRBD2 (6 bases). Trimming stripped 2 bases from V and 0 bases from J, with 13 bases between. This CDR3 spans 17 amino acids. The germline V gene has CDR1 MNHEY and CDR2 SMNVEV (reference sequence). The CDR3 sequence: CASSLRRGASNTGELFF. The DNA of the CDR3 is TGTGCCAGCAGTTTAAGACGCGGGGCATCGAACACCGGGGAGCTGTTTTTT.

This sequence joins TRBV29-1 and TRBJ2-7, with 8 bases that match TRBD1. Germline lookup yields CDR1 SQVTM and CDR2 ANQGSEA. Trimming took 8 bases from V and 2 from J; bases not matched to a gene: 11. The CDR3 is made up of 14 amino acids. In DNA, the CDR3 is TGCAGCTATCGGGGCAGGGGGCCCACCTACGAGCAGTACTTC. Its translation: CSYRGRGPTYEQYF.

V and J are TRBV19 and TRBJ1-2, with D tentatively TRBD1 (6 bases). This CDR3 comprises 16 residues. V was pared by 5 bases and J by 4 bases, with 20 bases between. Germline V gene sequence: CDR1 LNHDA, CDR2 SQIVND (reference sequence). CDR3 nucleotide sequence: TGTGCCAGTAGTCCCGCTACCGGACAGAAAATCTATGGCTACACCTTC. Translation gives CASSPATGQKIYGYTF.

The V call is TRBV19, the J call TRBJ2-1; 8 bases agree with TRBD2. This CDR3 is built from 19 residues. V lost 7 bases and J lost 1; bases outside the gene matches: 18. Germline loops: CDR1 LNHDA, CDR2 SQIVND (reference sequence). DNA of the CDR3: TGTGCCAGTACCCTGGGACTAGGGAAAAATCCCCTTTCCTACAATGAGCAGTTCTTC. It encodes CASTLGLGKNPLSYNEQFF.

This clone was detected only once. CDR3 residues: CASSLGRLANYGYTF. CDR3 coding DNA: TGTGCCAGCAGCTTGGGGCGGCTAGCTAACTATGGCTACACCTTC. The chain couples TRBV5-4 to TRBJ1-2; D unclear. This CDR3 contains 15 residues. In germline, CDR1 is SGHNT, CDR2 YYREEE (reference sequence). The V gene lost 0 bases and the J gene lost 0 bases, with 9 bases spanning the gap.

The gene calls are TRBV18 and TRBJ2-4, with D possibly being TRBD1 (6 bases). V was clipped by 3 bases and J by 0 bases, with 18 bases between them. The CDR3 length is 18 residues. Germline V CDR1 and CDR2: KGHSH, LQKENI. This CDR3 reads CASSPPSPGQVAKNIQYF. CDR3 coding DNA: TGTGCCAGCTCACCTCCGTCCCCGGGACAAGTAGCCAAAAACATTCAGTACTTC.

This rearrangement joins TRBV5-4 to TRBJ1-1; D is perhaps TRBD1 (5 bases). Trimming shortened V by 0 bases and J by 1 base, and 16 bases separated the two germline ends. Germline V CDR1 and CDR2: SGHNT, YYREEE (reference sequence). The CDR3 has 17 residues. The CDR3 protein is CASSLAQGSHANTEAFF. The CDR3 DNA reads TGTGCCAGCAGCTTGGCCCAGGGCAGCCACGCGAACACTGAAGCTTTCTTT.